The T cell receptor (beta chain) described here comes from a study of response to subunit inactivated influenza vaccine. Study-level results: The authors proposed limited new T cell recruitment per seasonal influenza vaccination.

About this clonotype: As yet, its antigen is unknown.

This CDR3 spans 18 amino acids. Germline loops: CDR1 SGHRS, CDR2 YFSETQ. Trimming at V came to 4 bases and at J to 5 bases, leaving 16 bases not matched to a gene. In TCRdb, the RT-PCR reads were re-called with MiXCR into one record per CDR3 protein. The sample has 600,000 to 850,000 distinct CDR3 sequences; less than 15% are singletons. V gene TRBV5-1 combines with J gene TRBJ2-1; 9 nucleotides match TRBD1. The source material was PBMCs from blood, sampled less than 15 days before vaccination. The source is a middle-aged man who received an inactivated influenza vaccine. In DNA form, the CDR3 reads TGCGCCAGCAGCCGTATAGGAACCGTGACAGGGGGACACAATGAGCAGTTCTTC. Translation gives CASSRIGTVTGGHNEQFF.